These T cell receptor beta chains were read from a single sample in a study of Ad26.COV2.S vaccination and SARS-CoV-2 variants. Repertoires were generated with immunoSEQ multiplex PCR, while TCRdb's copy carries only in-frame clones and drops some. The sample gives about 350,000 clones, around 89% of which show up once; 5% is in the top ten. Sequencing was performed on peripheral blood, taken in a trial of Ad26.COV2.S vaccine versus placebo. All receptors come from a person aged 18-65 years who received the Ad26.COV2.S COVID-19 vaccine or a placebo. The CDR3 runs from the conserved cysteine through the conserved F or W. A D gene is named only where the DNA matches it firmly. A clone size is listed for some rows: how often the clone was seen (once, few, many), or a class if it is expanded.

CDR3 DNA: TGCAGTGCTAGTGCCTCCGGGACAGGTTTGTGGAATGAGCAGTTCTTC
CDR3 protein: CSASASGTGLWNEQFF
V gene: TRBV20-1
clone size: -
J gene: TRBJ2-1
D gene: TRBD1

CDR3 DNA: TGTGCCAGCAGCTTAGGGTCAACTTCTGGAAACACCATATATTTT
CDR3 protein: CASSLGSTSGNTIYF
V gene: TRBV7-2
clone size: -
J gene: TRBJ1-3
D gene: -

CDR3 DNA: TGTGCCAGCAGCGTAAAGACAGATACGTCCGGGGAGCTGTTTTTT
CDR3 protein: CASSVKTDTSGELFF
V gene: TRBV9
clone size: -
J gene: TRBJ2-2
D gene: -

CDR3 DNA: TGTGCCAGCAGTGAGAGACAGGGCTATGGCTACACCTTC
CDR3 protein: CASSERQGYGYTF
V gene: TRBV25-1
clone size: -
J gene: TRBJ1-2
D gene: TRBD1

CDR3 DNA: TGCGCCAGCAGCTTGAGCGGACAGGGTGGGAATGAGCAGTTCTTC
CDR3 protein: CASSLSGQGGNEQFF
V gene: TRBV5-1
clone size: -
J gene: TRBJ2-1
D gene: TRBD1

CDR3 DNA: TGTGCCAGTAGTGCGCGGAATCAGCCCCAGCATTTT
CDR3 protein: CASSARNQPQHF
V gene: TRBV19
clone size: -
J gene: TRBJ1-5
D gene: -

CDR3 DNA: TGCGCCAGCAGCCCCGGACGGTCCTTGGGGGAAAAACTGTTTTTT
CDR3 protein: CASSPGRSLGEKLFF
V gene: TRBV5-1
clone size: -
J gene: TRBJ1-4
D gene: -

CDR3 DNA: TGTGCCAGCAGCTTATCCAGTGGGCCCCAGCATTTT
CDR3 protein: CASSLSSGPQHF
V gene: TRBV7-8
clone size: -
J gene: TRBJ1-5
D gene: -

CDR3 DNA: TGCAGCGTTGAATCCAGGGGGAGGTACGAGCAGTACTTC
CDR3 protein: CSVESRGRYEQYF
V gene: TRBV29-1
clone size: -
J gene: TRBJ2-7
D gene: -

CDR3 DNA: TGCGCCAGCAGCCTAGGGATGAGCGGAATTAGCACAGATACGCAGTATTTT
CDR3 protein: CASSLGMSGISTDTQYF
V gene: TRBV4-1
clone size: -
J gene: TRBJ2-3
D gene: -

CDR3 DNA: TGTGCCAGCAGCTTAGGAGTAGGCAGGACAGAGACGGAGGAGCAGTACTTC
CDR3 protein: CASSLGVGRTETEEQYF
V gene: TRBV11-2
clone size: -
J gene: TRBJ2-7
D gene: -

CDR3 DNA: TGTGCCAGCAGCTCAATGGGGGACAGGGTCAATGAGCAGTTCTTC
CDR3 protein: CASSSMGDRVNEQFF
V gene: TRBV7-9
clone size: -
J gene: TRBJ2-1
D gene: TRBD1

CDR3 DNA: TGTGCCAGCAGCTTCGGGACAGGGGGCGGGGAGACCCAGTACTTC
CDR3 protein: CASSFGTGGGETQYF
V gene: TRBV6-2/TRBV6-3
clone size: -
J gene: TRBJ2-5
D gene: TRBD1

CDR3 DNA: TGTGCCAGCAGCCAGATAGACAGCTACAATGAGCAGTTCTTC
CDR3 protein: CASSQIDSYNEQFF
V gene: TRBV14
clone size: once
J gene: TRBJ2-1
D gene: -

CDR3 DNA: TGTGCCAGCAGCTTAGGTATGCCCCAGCATTTT
CDR3 protein: CASSLGMPQHF
V gene: TRBV11-3
clone size: -
J gene: TRBJ1-5
D gene: -

CDR3 DNA: TGTGCCAGTAGCCTCTCGGACAGGGCAGGTTGGGGCAATCAGCCCCAGCATTTT
CDR3 protein: CASSLSDRAGWGNQPQHF
V gene: TRBV19
clone size: -
J gene: TRBJ1-5
D gene: TRBD1

CDR3 DNA: TGTGCCAGTAGTCCCCACAGGGAGCCTCTCGGGGCCAACGTCCTGACTTTC
CDR3 protein: CASSPHREPLGANVLTF
V gene: TRBV19
clone size: -
J gene: TRBJ2-6
D gene: -

CDR3 DNA: TGCGCCAGCAGTGAGTTACCACAGGGGTATTTTCGAAACACCATATATTTT
CDR3 protein: CASSELPQGYFRNTIYF
V gene: TRBV10-2
clone size: -
J gene: TRBJ1-3
D gene: TRBD1

CDR3 DNA: TGTGCCAGTAGTATGTACGGGGGGGGACGGCAGCCCCAGCATTTT
CDR3 protein: CASSMYGGGRQPQHF
V gene: TRBV19
clone size: -
J gene: TRBJ1-5
D gene: -

CDR3 DNA: TGTGCCAGTAGTATGACAGGGGAAACTGAAGCTTTCTTT
CDR3 protein: CASSMTGETEAFF
V gene: TRBV19
clone size: -
J gene: TRBJ1-1
D gene: TRBD1

CDR3 DNA: TGTGCCAGTAGTGGACAGGGCGCGAACACTGAAGCTTTCTTT
CDR3 protein: CASSGQGANTEAFF
V gene: TRBV19
clone size: -
J gene: TRBJ1-1
D gene: TRBD1

CDR3 DNA: TGTGCCAGCAGTCCATCCCTGAACACTGAAGCTTTCTTT
CDR3 protein: CASSPSLNTEAFF
V gene: TRBV28
clone size: -
J gene: TRBJ1-1
D gene: -

CDR3 DNA: TGTGCCAGCAGCCATACTAGCGGACTATACAATGAGCAGTTCTTC
CDR3 protein: CASSHTSGLYNEQFF
V gene: TRBV3-1/TRBV3-2
clone size: -
J gene: TRBJ2-1
D gene: TRBD2

CDR3 DNA: TGTGCCAGCAGAGGGGGGGCCACAGATACGCAGTATTTT
CDR3 protein: CASRGGATDTQYF
V gene: TRBV9
clone size: once
J gene: TRBJ2-3
D gene: -

CDR3 DNA: TGTGCCAGCAGGCCTACAGGGTCCGGGGCCAACGTCCTGACTTTC
CDR3 protein: CASRPTGSGANVLTF
V gene: TRBV28
clone size: once
J gene: TRBJ2-6
D gene: -

CDR3 DNA: TGTGCCAGCAGCAATAAGGGGACAGGGCCCAGTGGGAGCGGGACCCGATACGAGCAGTACTTC
CDR3 protein: CASSNKGTGPSGSGTRYEQYF
V gene: TRBV7-9
clone size: -
J gene: TRBJ2-7
D gene: TRBD1

CDR3 DNA: TGTGCCAGCAGTCGATCCGCACCAACAGATCTGAACACTGAAGCTTTCTTT
CDR3 protein: CASSRSAPTDLNTEAFF
V gene: TRBV2
clone size: -
J gene: TRBJ1-1
D gene: -

CDR3 DNA: TGTGCCAGCAGTTACCAAGCGGGGGGGTACAATGAGCAGTTCTTC
CDR3 protein: CASSYQAGGYNEQFF
V gene: TRBV6-5
clone size: -
J gene: TRBJ2-1
D gene: TRBD2

CDR3 DNA: TGTGCCAGCAGCCGAACAGGACAGAGCTCCTACAATGAGCAGTTCTTC
CDR3 protein: CASSRTGQSSYNEQFF
V gene: TRBV13
clone size: -
J gene: TRBJ2-1
D gene: -

CDR3 DNA: TGTGCCACCAGTGCCCACGGGAGCGACACTGAAGCTTTCTTT
CDR3 protein: CATSAHGSDTEAFF
V gene: TRBV15
clone size: -
J gene: TRBJ1-1
D gene: -

CDR3 DNA: TGCGCCAGCAGCTTGGGACAGGGGGCGACCGGAAACACCATATATTTT
CDR3 protein: CASSLGQGATGNTIYF
V gene: TRBV5-1
clone size: -
J gene: TRBJ1-3
D gene: TRBD1

CDR3 DNA: TGTGCCAGCAGCTTAGTAGGACTCGGGGGTTGGGGCACTGAAGCTTTCTTT
CDR3 protein: CASSLVGLGGWGTEAFF
V gene: TRBV7-8
clone size: once
J gene: TRBJ1-1
D gene: -

CDR3 DNA: TGTGCCAGCAGCTTCCGGACAGGGACGGAGGAGCAGTACTTC
CDR3 protein: CASSFRTGTEEQYF
V gene: TRBV7-9
clone size: -
J gene: TRBJ2-7
D gene: TRBD1

CDR3 DNA: TGTGCCAGTAGTATCGGCCAGGGGGAGACCCAGTACTTC
CDR3 protein: CASSIGQGETQYF
V gene: TRBV19
clone size: -
J gene: TRBJ2-5
D gene: -

CDR3 DNA: TGTGCTAGTGGTGGACAGGGGGCCTACGAGCAGTACTTC
CDR3 protein: CASGGQGAYEQYF
V gene: TRBV12-5
clone size: -
J gene: TRBJ2-7
D gene: TRBD1

CDR3 DNA: TGTGCCAGCAGACATGGGGGCGTTGGGGCTTTCTTT
CDR3 protein: CASRHGGVGAFF
V gene: TRBV7-9
clone size: -
J gene: TRBJ1-1
D gene: -

CDR3 DNA: TGCGCCAGCAGCCAACCCGGACAGCGGACCTCTGGAAACACCATATATTTT
CDR3 protein: CASSQPGQRTSGNTIYF
V gene: TRBV4-1
clone size: -
J gene: TRBJ1-3
D gene: -

CDR3 DNA: TGTGCCACCAGTGATCAAGGGACCGGGGCCAACGTCCTGACTTTC
CDR3 protein: CATSDQGTGANVLTF
V gene: TRBV24-1
clone size: -
J gene: TRBJ2-6
D gene: -

CDR3 DNA: TGTGCCAGCAGTGATGGGGCGCTGGGCACCGGGGAGCTGTTTTTT
CDR3 protein: CASSDGALGTGELFF
V gene: TRBV6-1
clone size: -
J gene: TRBJ2-2
D gene: -

CDR3 DNA: TGTGCCAGCAGCTTACAGGGCCTTACTAACTATGGCTACACCTTC
CDR3 protein: CASSLQGLTNYGYTF
V gene: TRBV5-5
clone size: -
J gene: TRBJ1-2
D gene: -

CDR3 DNA: TGTGCCAGCAGCCAGGGGTGGGGAACAACTAATGAAAAACTGTTTTTT
CDR3 protein: CASSQGWGTTNEKLFF
V gene: TRBV5-5
clone size: -
J gene: TRBJ1-4
D gene: -

CDR3 DNA: TGTGCCAGCAGGCTCGCATACAATGAGCAGTTCTTC
CDR3 protein: CASRLAYNEQFF
V gene: TRBV7-9
clone size: -
J gene: TRBJ2-1
D gene: -

CDR3 DNA: TGCGCCAGCAGCCAAGGGGTGGGTCTTGGCGAGCAGTACTTC
CDR3 protein: CASSQGVGLGEQYF
V gene: TRBV4-1
clone size: few
J gene: TRBJ2-7
D gene: -

CDR3 DNA: TGTGCCAGCAGACGGGACACAAACTATGGCTACACCTTC
CDR3 protein: CASRRDTNYGYTF
V gene: TRBV28
clone size: -
J gene: TRBJ1-2
D gene: -

CDR3 DNA: TGTGCCAGCAGCGACGACAGTCCCTATAATTCACCCCTCCACTTT
CDR3 protein: CASSDDSPYNSPLHF
V gene: TRBV9
clone size: -
J gene: TRBJ1-6
D gene: -

CDR3 DNA: TGCGCCAGCAGCCAAGGAAGGACGCGTGGGGCTGGAAACACCATATATTTT
CDR3 protein: CASSQGRTRGAGNTIYF
V gene: TRBV4-1
clone size: -
J gene: TRBJ1-3
D gene: -

CDR3 DNA: TGTGCCAGCTCACAAGGGAAATACACCGGGGAGCTGTTTTTT
CDR3 protein: CASSQGKYTGELFF
V gene: TRBV18
clone size: -
J gene: TRBJ2-2
D gene: -

CDR3 DNA: TGTGCCAGCAGCTTCTACAGTCAAGAGACCCAGTACTTC
CDR3 protein: CASSFYSQETQYF
V gene: TRBV5-4
clone size: -
J gene: TRBJ2-5
D gene: -